This T cell receptor (beta chain) was captured by sequencing in a study of T cell responses to AZD1222 COVID-19 vaccine. Overall study findings and caveats: The donors showed a predominance of white British ancestry and of females, with possible underestimation of clonal diversity. Repertoire sampling happened only post peak T cell response.

The length of the CDR3 is 11 residues. Trimming pared 6 bases from V and 8 bases from J, leaving 10 bases between. The data were produced by immunoSEQ multiplex PCR, yet TCRdb's version contains in-frame clones alone and is incomplete. The table shows 100,000 or so clones, with approximately 87% occurring only once. Comment on this clone: Its antigen is still unknown.

The rearrangement uses TRBV12-3 or TRBV12-4 and TRBJ1-2; D gene unclear. This sample comprised peripheral blood, obtained on day 0 of AZD1222 vaccination. This sequence was found in an adult in good health. CDR3 loop: CASSLQKGYTF. In DNA, the CDR3 is TGTGCCAGCAGCCTACAGAAGGGCTACACCTTC.